What follows are 5 T cell receptor beta chains derived from one specimen sequenced in a study of cytomegalovirus exposure and HLA in healthy donors. Primers included in the PCR were 60 Vbeta and 13 Jbeta primers. Generated by immunoSEQ multiplex PCR, the TCRdb table keeps only in-frame clones and is missing some. The table lists 75,000 to 100,000 clones, about 80% of them singletons. The sample comprised PBMCs. These receptors originate from a man younger than 40 in good health and CMV-seronegative.

The V call is TRBV7-3, the J call TRBJ2-1; 9 bases match TRBD2. The germline V gene encodes CDR1 SGHTA and CDR2 FQGTGA. V shed 6 bases and J 13 bases; nucleotides not matched to a gene: 10. The CDR3 runs to 13 residues. The CDR3 DNA sequence: TGTGCCAGCAGTCAAGGAGTAGCGGGGGCCCAGTTCTTC. This gives the protein CASSQGVAGAQFF.

The chain couples TRBV13 to TRBJ2-7, with a weak D call TRBD2 (6 bases). CDR1 and CDR2 from the germline V gene are PRHDT and FYEKMQ (reference sequence). V lost 3 bases and J 1 base, leaving 19 bases between the germline ends. This CDR3 contains 17 residues. The CDR3 nucleotides read TGTGCCAGCAGCTTGGGATTAGGAGGGGAGAATTCCTACGAGCAGTACTTC. This encodes CASSLGLGGENSYEQYF.

The chain has TRBV14 and TRBJ2-7; TRBD2 matches 8 bases. CDR3 length: 14 residues. J lost 7 bases, V lost 3 bases, and 8 bases had no gene match. CDR1 is SGHDN, CDR2 FVKESK, per germline. The DNA for the CDR3 is TGTGCCAGCAGCCATTGGACTAGCTCGGGAGAGCAGTACTTC. As protein: CASSHWTSSGEQYF.

The chain combines TRBV7-9 with TRBJ2-7, with 8 bases identical to TRBD1. Germline CDR1 SEHNR, CDR2 FQNEAQ (reference sequence). V lost 5 bases, J lost 2 bases, and 5 bases stayed unmatched. The CDR3 extends over 14 amino acids. CDR3 sequence: CASSPGTGAYEQYF. The CDR3 nucleotides are TGTGCCAGCAGCCCCGGGACAGGAGCCTACGAGCAGTACTTC.

The V and J genes are TRBV5-4 and TRBJ2-1; 13 bases match TRBD2. The CDR3 sequence is 15 residues long. Germline trimming cut 4 bases from V and 8 bases from J; bases unmatched to any gene: 6. The germline gives CDR1 SGHNT, CDR2 YYREEE (reference sequence). CDR3 bases: TGTGCCAGCAGCCCCGGGACTAGCGGGAACTATGAGCAGTTCTTC. Protein sequence: CASSPGTSGNYEQFF.